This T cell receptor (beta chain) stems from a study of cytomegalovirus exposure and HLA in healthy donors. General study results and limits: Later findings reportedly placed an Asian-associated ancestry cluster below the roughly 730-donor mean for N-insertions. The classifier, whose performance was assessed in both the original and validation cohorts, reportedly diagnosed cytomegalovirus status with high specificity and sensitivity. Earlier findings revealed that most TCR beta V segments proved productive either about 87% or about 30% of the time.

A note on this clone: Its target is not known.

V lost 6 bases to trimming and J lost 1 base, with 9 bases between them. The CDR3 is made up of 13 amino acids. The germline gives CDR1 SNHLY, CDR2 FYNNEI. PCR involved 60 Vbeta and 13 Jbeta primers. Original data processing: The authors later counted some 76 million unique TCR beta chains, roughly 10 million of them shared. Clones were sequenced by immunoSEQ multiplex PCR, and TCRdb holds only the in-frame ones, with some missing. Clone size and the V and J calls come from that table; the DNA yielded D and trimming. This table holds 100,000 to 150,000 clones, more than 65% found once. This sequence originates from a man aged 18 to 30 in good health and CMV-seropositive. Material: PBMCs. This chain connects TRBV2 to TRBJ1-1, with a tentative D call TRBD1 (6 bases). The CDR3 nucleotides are TGTGCCAGCAGCGCGGACAGGAACACTGAAGCTTTCTTT. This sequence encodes CASSADRNTEAFF. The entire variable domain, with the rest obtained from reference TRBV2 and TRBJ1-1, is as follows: EPEVTQTPSHQVTQMGQEVILRCVPISNHLYFYWYRQILGQKVEFLVSFYNNEISEKSEIFDDQFSVERPDGSNFTLKIRSTKLEDSAMYFCASSADRNTEAFFGQGTRLTVV.